The source of this T cell receptor beta chain is a study of lymphopenia after photon versus proton radiotherapy. Study outcomes and limitations: After lymphocyte nadir, photon-treated repertoires showed oligoclonal expansion, especially CD8+ Temra.

Turning to this clone: Its cognate antigen is unknown.

Deletions cut 5 bases from V and 7 bases from J, with 14 bases between. Germline CDR1 and CDR2: SGHVS and FNYEAQ. The CDR3 spans 13 residues. Only in-frame clones appear in the TCRdb table, and some are missing; sequencing was by immunoSEQ multiplex PCR. There are fewer than 70,000 clones in the sample; about 87% occur only once, and 11% lies in the top ten. The clonotype was recovered from an elderly man with esophageal cancer. The material was peripheral blood, obtained from a patient treated with proton-based radiotherapy. This chain links TRBV7-6 with TRBJ1-1; D gene uncertain. Here the CDR3 reads CASSPKLSFEAFF. The CDR3 DNA follows: TGTGCCAGCAGCCCAAAATTGTCATTTGAAGCTTTCTTT. Looking up the rest from reference TRBV7-6 and TRBJ1-1 gives the full variable domain: GAGVSQSPRYKVTKRGQDVALRCDPISGHVSLYWYRQALGQGPEFLTYFNYEAQQDKSGLPNDRFSAERPEGSISTLTIQRTEQRDSAMYRCASSPKLSFEAFFGQGTRLTVV.